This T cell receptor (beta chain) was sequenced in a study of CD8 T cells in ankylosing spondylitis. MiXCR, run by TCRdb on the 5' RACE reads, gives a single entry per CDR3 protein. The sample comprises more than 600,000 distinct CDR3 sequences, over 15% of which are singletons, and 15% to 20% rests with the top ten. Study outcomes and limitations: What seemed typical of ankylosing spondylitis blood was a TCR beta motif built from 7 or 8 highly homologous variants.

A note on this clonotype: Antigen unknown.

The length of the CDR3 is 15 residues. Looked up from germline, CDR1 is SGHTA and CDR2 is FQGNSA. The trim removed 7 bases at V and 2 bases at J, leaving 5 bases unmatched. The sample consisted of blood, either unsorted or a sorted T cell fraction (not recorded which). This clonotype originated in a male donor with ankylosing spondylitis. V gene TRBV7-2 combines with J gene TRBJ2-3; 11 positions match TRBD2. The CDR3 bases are TGTGCCAGCATGACTAGCGGGACCTTCACAGATACGCAGTATTTT. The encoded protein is CASMTSGTFTDTQYF.